The rows below give T cell receptor beta chains drawn from one sample of a study of identical twins. A single record per CDR3 protein comes from TCRdb applying MiXCR to the 5' RACE reads. The table lists approximately 1.8 million distinct CDR3 sequences, about 32% of them singletons. Source material: cord blood. Receptor source: a newborn girl in good health. The CDR3 runs from the conserved cysteine through the conserved F or W. The D gene is left open where the match is weak. Not all rows give a size; the values are once, few, many and, for expanded clones, a class.

TRBV5-1	-	16	TRBJ2-2	-	CASSSLLRANTGELFF	TGCGCCAGCAGCTCGCTGTTGAGGGCCAACACCGGGGAGCTGTTTTTT
TRBV10-3	-	16	TRBJ2-5	TRBD1	CAISESGQGTSETQYF	TGTGCCATCAGTGAGTCCGGACAGGGAACCAGTGAGACCCAGTACTTC
TRBV20-1	many	12	TRBJ1-5	-	CSAGRGNQPQHF	TGCAGTGCAGGACGGGGTAATCAGCCCCAGCATTTT
TRBV6-5	few	14	TRBJ2-7	TRBD1	CASRADRGNYEQYF	TGTGCCAGCAGGGCCGACAGGGGAAACTACGAGCAGTACTTC
TRBV7-2	-	16	TRBJ2-7	TRBD1	CASSFAGGTGSYEQYF	TGTGCCAGCAGCTTTGCGGGTGGGACAGGGTCCTACGAGCAGTACTTC
TRBV3-1	-	14	TRBJ1-2	TRBD1	CASSQKTGRNGYTF	TGTGCCAGCAGCCAAAAGACAGGGAGAAATGGCTACACCTTC
TRBV4-1	few	19	TRBJ1-2	-	CASSQDPSISNYGGYGYTF	TGCGCCAGCAGCCAAGATCCCTCTATTTCCAATTACGGGGGCTATGGCTACACCTTC
TRBV2	-	18	TRBJ2-1	TRBD2	CASSSGTSGRAGYNEQFF	TGTGCCAGCTCTTCCGGGACTAGCGGGAGGGCCGGGTACAATGAGCAGTTCTTC
TRBV3-1	-	14	TRBJ1-5	-	CASSWGFSNQPQHF	TGTGCCAGCAGTTGGGGCTTTAGCAATCAGCCCCAGCATTTT
TRBV28	many	15	TRBJ2-7	TRBD2	CASSLGLAVLYEQYF	TGTGCCAGCAGTTTAGGACTAGCGGTGCTCTACGAGCAGTACTTC
TRBV2	-	15	TRBJ1-5	TRBD1	CASSDRGYSNQPQHF	TGTGCCAGCAGTGACAGGGGGTATAGCAATCAGCCCCAGCATTTT
TRBV6-6	-	15	TRBJ1-4	TRBD1	CASSSSGTGAEKLFF	TGTGCCAGCAGTTCATCCGGGACAGGGGCCGAAAAACTGTTTTTT
TRBV7-9	-	14	TRBJ1-2	-	CASSLANRDGGYTF	TGTGCCAGCAGCTTAGCTAACAGGGATGGTGGCTACACCTTC
TRBV20-1	few	14	TRBJ2-3	-	CSARGDILTDTQYF	TGCAGTGCTAGAGGGGACATCCTCACAGATACGCAGTATTTT
TRBV19	-	15	TRBJ1-1	-	CASRSGPPAGTEAFF	TGTGCCAGTAGATCAGGACCGCCCGCGGGCACTGAAGCTTTCTTT
TRBV12-3/TRBV12-4	few	15	TRBJ2-5	-	CASSFRIEDQETQYF	TGTGCCAGCAGTTTCAGGATCGAAGACCAAGAGACCCAGTACTTC
TRBV9	many	13	TRBJ2-3	-	CASSVGGTDTQYF	TGTGCCAGCAGCGTAGGGGGCACAGATACGCAGTATTTT
TRBV10-3	few	14	TRBJ2-7	TRBD1	CATTSRQGAYEQYF	TGTGCCACAACATCGAGACAGGGAGCCTACGAGCAGTACTTC
TRBV20-1	few	12	TRBJ2-1	TRBD1	CSASTGGNEQFF	TGCAGTGCTAGTACAGGGGGAAATGAGCAGTTCTTC
TRBV5-1	few	16	TRBJ2-5	TRBD1	CASSSKGQEWGETQYF	TGCGCCAGCAGCTCGAAAGGACAGGAGTGGGGAGAGACCCAGTACTTC
TRBV6-6	-	17	TRBJ1-5	TRBD1	CASSYSAGGYSNQPQHF	TGTGCCAGCAGTTACTCGGCAGGGGGTTATAGCAATCAGCCCCAGCATTTT
TRBV12-3/TRBV12-4	few	14	TRBJ1-5	TRBD1	CASSFRQGTQPQHF	TGTGCCAGCAGTTTTCGACAGGGTACTCAGCCCCAGCATTTT
TRBV7-2	many	15	TRBJ1-5	-	CASSLVENSNQPQHF	TGTGCCAGCAGCTTAGTAGAAAATAGCAATCAGCCCCAGCATTTT
TRBV30	many	11	TRBJ2-7	-	CAWSVLYEQYF	TGTGCCTGGAGTGTACTTTACGAGCAGTACTTC
TRBV11-1	few	14	TRBJ2-7	TRBD1	CASRSGTGTYEQYF	TGTGCCAGCAGGTCCGGGACAGGGACCTACGAGCAGTACTTC
TRBV28	-	14	TRBJ1-1	TRBD1	CASSQIGQGTEAFF	TGTGCCAGCAGTCAGATTGGACAGGGCACTGAAGCTTTCTTT
TRBV20-1	-	18	TRBJ2-1	TRBD2	CSARGAGSGSSPYNEQFF	TGCAGTGCTAGAGGAGCGGGGTCCGGATCCTCCCCCTACAATGAGCAGTTCTTC
TRBV12-5	-	14	TRBJ2-3	-	CASGLGLPTDTQYF	TGTGCTAGTGGTTTGGGGCTACCCACAGATACGCAGTATTTT
TRBV2	few	15	TRBJ1-4	-	CASSDQGRIKEKLFF	TGTGCCAGCAGTGATCAGGGGCGCATCAAGGAAAAACTGTTTTTT
TRBV6-5	-	19	TRBJ2-5	TRBD2	CASSLPIGLAGGLKHEQYF	TGTGCCAGCAGTTTACCCATAGGACTAGCGGGCGGCCTTAAGCATGAGCAGTACTTC
TRBV28	-	14	TRBJ2-7	TRBD2	CASKAAGSSYEQYF	TGTGCCAGCAAAGCAGCGGGAAGCTCCTACGAGCAGTACTTC
TRBV6-2/TRBV6-3	few	16	TRBJ1-2	-	CASSLPTQGPSYDYTF	TGTGCCAGCAGCCTTCCTACACAGGGCCCGTCTTATGACTACACCTTC
TRBV7-9	once	12	TRBJ2-2	-	CALLITTGELFF	TGTGCGCTCCTGATTACCACCGGGGAGCTGTTTTTT
TRBV20-1	few	12	TRBJ1-6	-	CSARTYNSPLHF	TGCAGTGCCCGGACGTATAATTCACCCCTCCACTTT
TRBV29-1	many	13	TRBJ2-3	-	CSVDNGGEDTQYF	TGCAGCGTTGACAACGGTGGGGAAGATACGCAGTATTTT
TRBV6-5	-	18	TRBJ2-3	TRBD2	CASSYRLAGEGGTDTQYF	TGTGCCAGCAGTTACAGGCTAGCGGGAGAGGGCGGCACAGATACGCAGTATTTT
TRBV2	-	17	TRBJ2-5	TRBD1	CASSEWGQSYVQETQYF	TGTGCCAGCAGTGAATGGGGACAGAGTTATGTTCAAGAGACCCAGTACTTC
TRBV7-7	-	13	TRBJ2-1	-	CASSFLGNNEQFF	TGTGCTAGCAGCTTTCTGGGTAACAATGAGCAGTTCTTC
TRBV4-1	-	16	TRBJ2-7	TRBD1	CASSQVVGTGGYEQYF	TGCGCCAGCAGCCAAGTAGTCGGGACAGGGGGCTACGAGCAGTACTTC
TRBV15	-	24	TRBJ2-2	TRBD2	CATSRALNKALGLAGGIYTGELFF	TGTGCCACCAGCAGAGCATTAAACAAAGCCCTGGGGCTAGCGGGGGGGATTTATACCGGGGAGCTGTTTTTT
TRBV11-2	few	15	TRBJ1-2	-	CASSLDEGVIYGYTF	TGTGCCAGCAGCTTAGATGAGGGCGTCATTTATGGCTACACCTTC
TRBV6-5	-	16	TRBJ1-2	TRBD1	CASSTTGTGSLYGYTF	TGTGCCAGCAGTACGACCGGGACAGGGAGCCTCTATGGCTACACCTTC
TRBV4-1	-	13	TRBJ2-1	TRBD2	CASSQLAAHEQFF	TGCGCCAGCAGCCAACTAGCGGCCCATGAGCAGTTCTTC
TRBV10-1	few	14	TRBJ2-7	TRBD2	CASSESTSADEQYF	TGCGCCAGCAGTGAGTCGACTAGCGCGGACGAGCAGTACTTC
TRBV5-6	-	15	TRBJ1-1	-	CASSFLGALNTEAFF	TGTGCCAGCAGCTTCCTTGGGGCGTTGAACACTGAAGCTTTCTTT
TRBV28	-	15	TRBJ1-5	-	CASSLTGHLNQPQHF	TGTGCCAGCAGTTTAACGGGACACCTCAATCAGCCCCAGCATTTT
TRBV5-1	few	14	TRBJ2-1	-	CASTGIGSIDEQFF	TGCGCCAGCACCGGTATCGGGAGTATCGATGAGCAGTTCTTC
TRBV18	few	16	TRBJ1-1	-	CASSPPGRLMNTEAFF	TGTGCCAGCTCACCACCGGGACGGCTTATGAACACTGAAGCTTTCTTT
TRBV27	few	14	TRBJ1-2	TRBD1	CASSLSVYRGGYTF	TGTGCCAGCAGTTTATCCGTCTACAGGGGTGGCTACACCTTC
TRBV11-2	-	13	TRBJ2-7	-	CASSSVRYNEQYF	TGTGCCAGCAGCTCCGTCCGCTACAATGAGCAGTACTTC
TRBV9	many	14	TRBJ2-7	TRBD1	CASSLGTESYEQYF	TGTGCCAGCAGCTTGGGGACAGAGTCCTACGAGCAGTACTTC
TRBV4-1	few	13	TRBJ1-5	-	CASSRQTNQPQHF	TGCGCCAGCAGCCGACAGACTAATCAGCCCCAGCATTTT
TRBV3-1	-	15	TRBJ2-3	-	CASSQESRITDTQYF	TGTGCCAGCAGCCAAGAAAGTCGGATCACAGATACGCAGTATTTT
TRBV20-1	many	10	TRBJ2-1	-	CSLGGNEQFF	TGCAGCCTGGGCGGCAATGAGCAGTTCTTC
TRBV2	-	16	TRBJ2-3	TRBD2	CASSVGRGGGTDTQYF	TGTGCCAGCAGTGTCGGGCGGGGGGGCGGCACAGATACGCAGTATTTT
TRBV20-1	-	13	TRBJ1-2	-	CSARDFGAYGYTF	TGCAGTGCTAGAGACTTCGGGGCCTATGGCTACACCTTC
TRBV7-2	once	17	TRBJ2-7	-	CASSLGLATSSYNEQYF	TGTGCCAGCAGCTTAGGTCTAGCGACCAGCTCCTACAATGAGCAGTACTTC
TRBV20-1	-	13	TRBJ1-2	-	CSAIEGGGYGYTF	TGCAGTGCTATTGAGGGAGGCGGCTATGGCTACACCTTC
TRBV12-3/TRBV12-4	-	14	TRBJ1-1	-	CASSPGGVNTETFF	TGTGCCAGCAGCCCCGGGGGAGTCAACACTGAAACTTTCTTT
TRBV5-8	few	14	TRBJ1-2	TRBD1	CASSFTDREYGYTF	TGTGCCAGCAGCTTTACGGACAGGGAGTATGGCTACACCTTC